The 10 T cell receptor beta chains given below trace back to one sample, sequenced in a study of blood T cell repertoires in COVID-19. The table came from immunoSEQ multiplex PCR; TCRdb's copy has only in-frame clones and leaves some out. In the table there are some 59,000 clones, around 77% of which are singletons. Sample: peripheral blood. Source of these receptors: a man at least 80 years old with active or convalescent COVID-19.

The chain is built from TRBV7-9 and TRBJ2-6; TRBD1 is a possible D gene (5 bases). Trimming stripped 4 bases from V and 3 bases from J, with 7 bases between. The CDR3 is 14 residues long. Germline V gene lookup returns CDR1 SEHNR and CDR2 FQNEAQ (reference sequence). The DNA of the CDR3 is TGTGCCAGCAGCTCCAGGGTTGGGGCCAACGTCCTGACTTTC. Protein sequence: CASSSRVGANVLTF. The whole variable domain, filled in from reference TRBV7-9 and TRBJ2-6, reads DTGVSQNPRHKITKRGQNVTFRCDPISEHNRLYWYRQTLGQGPEFLTYFQNEAQLEKSRLLSDRFSAERPKGSFSTLEIQRTEQGDSAMYLCASSSRVGANVLTFGAGSRLTVL.

The chain joins TRBV7-6 to TRBJ2-3; 13 bases match TRBD2. V was pared by 5 bases and J by 4 bases, with 6 bases of the junction left unmatched. Germline V gene data show CDR1 as SGHVS and CDR2 as FNYEAQ. The CDR3 length is 16 residues. CDR3 region: CASSLTSGGAPDTQYF. The CDR3 nucleotides read TGTGCCAGCAGCCTAACTAGCGGGGGGGCCCCAGATACGCAGTATTTT. The variable domain in full, with the rest retrieved from reference TRBV7-6 and TRBJ2-3, is GAGVSQSPRYKVTKRGQDVALRCDPISGHVSLYWYRQALGQGPEFLTYFNYEAQQDKSGLPNDRFSAERPEGSISTLTIQRTEQRDSAMYRCASSLTSGGAPDTQYFGPGTRLTVL.

This chain joins TRBV27 and TRBJ1-1; possibly TRBD1 for D (5 bases). The germline V gene encodes CDR1 MNHEY and CDR2 SMNVEV (reference sequence). V lost 4 bases and J lost 4, with 13 bases in between. The CDR3 consists of 14 residues. CDR3 residues: CASSSGGVGTEAFF. As DNA, the CDR3 is TGTGCCAGCAGTTCCGGAGGGGTAGGCACTGAAGCTTTCTTT.

This chain joins TRBV28 and TRBJ2-4, with D perhaps matching TRBD1 (5 bases). V lost 1 base, J lost 2 bases, and 6 bases lay in between. The CDR3 loop spans 14 amino acids. Germline CDR1 is MDHEN and CDR2 is SYDVKM. The CDR3, as DNA: TGTGCCAGCAGTTTATCAGGGTCCAAAAACATTCAGTACTTC. This gives the protein CASSLSGSKNIQYF.

The genes are TRBV18 and TRBJ2-7; D perhaps matches TRBD1 (6 bases). The CDR3 consists of 15 residues. From germline, CDR1 is KGHSH and CDR2 LQKENI. V lost 2 bases to trimming and J lost 2 bases, with 13 bases between them. CDR3 DNA sequence: TGTGCCAGCTCACCAACGTTGGGACAACCCTACGAGCAGTACTTC. It specifies CASSPTLGQPYEQYF.

The chain uses TRBV7-3 and TRBJ2-3; TRBD2 aligns across 7 bases. The ends lost 5 bases at V and 0 bases at J; junction bases unmatched: 2. The CDR3 has 14 residues. Germline V gene data show CDR1 as SGHTA and CDR2 as FQGTGA. This chain's CDR3 is CASSASGSTDTQYF. CDR3 bases: TGTGCCAGCAGCGCTAGCGGTAGCACAGATACGCAGTATTTT.

This clone showed up just a few times. This sequence joins TRBV25-1 and TRBJ2-7, with a weak D call TRBD1 (6 bases). This CDR3 is 11 amino acids long. The V end was cut by 6 bases, the J end by 6 bases, with 9 bases between. The V gene's germline CDR1 is MGHDK and CDR2 SYGVNS. CDR3 nucleotide sequence: TGTGCCAGCAGAGGGGGTTCCGAGCAGTACTTC. This translates into CASRGGSEQYF.

In DNA, the CDR3 is TGTGCCACCAGCAGAGCCCCCCGGGGGGCGGCTGGGGCCAACGTCCTGACTTTC. Amino acids: CATSRAPRGAAGANVLTF. The chain carries TRBV15 and TRBJ2-6; D perhaps matches TRBD2 (7 bases). The length of the CDR3 is 18 residues. Germline V gene lookup returns CDR1 LNHNV and CDR2 YYDKDF (reference sequence). V was clipped by 1 base and J by 2 bases, with 15 bases between them.

The J gene is TRBJ2-5, the V gene TRBV10-2; TRBD2 matches 13 bases. CDR1 WSHSY and CDR2 SAAADI come from the germline V gene. The CDR3 consists of 17 residues. The V segment lost 6 bases and the J segment 1 base; nucleotides outside the gene matches: 8. The CDR3 DNA follows: TGCGCCAGCAGCCCGGGACTAGCGGGGATAACCCAAGAGACCCAGTACTTC. Its protein is CASSPGLAGITQETQYF.

This clone was observed a few times. This chain joins TRBV7-2 and TRBJ2-3, with 12 bases that match TRBD2. With V trimmed by 7 bases and J by 3 bases, 8 bases remained unmatched. The V gene's germline CDR1 is SGHTA and CDR2 FQGNSA. The CDR3 is made up of 16 amino acids. DNA of the CDR3: TGTGCCAGCAACGGAGGCGGACTAGCGGGGACAGATACGCAGTATTTT. Translating gives CASNGGGLAGTDTQYF.